The 21 T cell receptor beta chains below come from one sample, sequenced in a study of cytomegalovirus exposure and HLA in healthy donors. PCR used 60 Vbeta primers and 13 Jbeta primers. The method was immunoSEQ multiplex PCR; TCRdb's version includes in-frame clones alone and lacks a portion of them. The table lists 130,000 to 150,000 clones, over 60% of them singletons. The specimen was PBMCs. The receptors here all came from a man aged 35 to 55 in good health and CMV-seropositive.

The chain carries TRBV18 and TRBJ1-2, with 8 bases identical to TRBD1. Germline CDR1 KGHSH, CDR2 LQKENI. The CDR3 has 16 residues. V shed 4 bases, J shed 4 bases, and the junction held 11 bases outside the gene matches. The CDR3 sequence is CASSRIIGQGGYGYTF. The DNA of the CDR3 is TGTGCCAGCTCACGCATTATAGGACAGGGTGGCTATGGCTACACCTTC.

The chain has TRBV10-2 and TRBJ2-7, with 11 bases matching TRBD2. V shed 8 bases, J shed 5 bases, and the junction held 8 bases outside the gene matches. The CDR3 sequence is 14 residues long. Germline values: CDR1 WSHSY, CDR2 SAAADI. CDR3 loop: CASVSGRAVNEQYF. CDR3 sequence (DNA): TGCGCCAGCGTTAGCGGGAGGGCCGTAAACGAGCAGTACTTC.

This clone has just a few counts. This chain connects TRBV4-1 to TRBJ2-5; possible D gene TRBD1, 6 bases. Germline V gives CDR1 MGHRA, CDR2 YSYEKL. This CDR3 has 13 amino acids. The V end lost 0 bases, the J end lost 4 bases, and 6 bases lay between the germline ends. The CDR3 DNA sequence: TGCGCCAGCAGCCAAGACAGGGGAGAGACCCAGTACTTC. Residues: CASSQDRGETQYF.

This clone has only a few counts. The V call is TRBV28, the J call TRBJ2-7; TRBD2 aligns across 7 bases. This CDR3 has 12 amino acids. CDR1 MDHEN and CDR2 SYDVKM come from the germline V gene. V dropped 2 bases and J dropped 12; count of bases not matched to a gene: 7. This CDR3 reads CASSLRAGVPYF. The CDR3 DNA reads as TGTGCCAGCAGTTTACGGGCGGGAGTACCGTACTTC.

The DNA of the CDR3 is TGTGCCAGCACCGAGGCGACAGCCGCACATCTTTGGGGAGCTTTCTTT. Translating gives CASTEATAAHLWGAFF. V usage is TRBV7-9 and J usage is TRBJ1-1; D is perhaps TRBD1 (5 bases). The CDR3 is made up of 16 amino acids. The ends were cut back, 7 bases at V and 10 bases at J, with 28 bases in the middle. Germline V gene data show CDR1 as SEHNR and CDR2 as FQNEAQ (reference sequence).

This chain joins TRBV2 and TRBJ1-5; unclear D gene. This CDR3 contains 12 residues. Trimming stripped 9 bases from V and 1 base from J, with 7 bases between. CDR1 SNHLY and CDR2 FYNNEI come from the germline V gene. DNA for the CDR3: TGTGCCAGTGCTAGAAGCAATCAGCCCCAGCATTTT. Protein product: CASARSNQPQHF.

This rearrangement joins TRBV29-1 to TRBJ2-7; 7 positions agree with TRBD2. The V gene end was trimmed by 7 bases and the J gene end by 0 bases; junction bases not matched to a gene: 3. The CDR3 is 12 amino acids. The V gene's germline CDR1 is SQVTM and CDR2 ANQGSEA. The CDR3 protein is CSGRTSSYEQYF. The CDR3 DNA is TGCAGCGGGAGGACTAGCTCCTACGAGCAGTACTTC.

The genes are TRBV7-2 and TRBJ2-2; 11 nucleotides match TRBD2. CDR1 SGHTA and CDR2 FQGNSA come from the germline V gene. The CDR3 sequence is 16 residues long. V lost 5 bases to trimming and J lost 1 base; unmatched junction nucleotides: 3. This chain's CDR3 is CASSPLAGVNTGELFF. The DNA for the CDR3 is TGTGCCAGCAGCCCACTAGCGGGGGTGAACACCGGGGAGCTGTTTTTT.

J is TRBJ2-1 and V is TRBV29-1; D is unresolved. The germline CDR1 and CDR2 sequences are SQVTM and ANQGSEA. Trimming removed 1 base at V and 4 bases at J, with 8 bases between. The CDR3 has 13 residues. For the CDR3, the DNA is TGCAGCGTTGAAGCAAGGAGATACAATGAGCAGTTCTTC. Its protein is CSVEARRYNEQFF.

The chain is built from TRBV6-1 and TRBJ2-7, with 9 bases fitting TRBD2. Germline V gives CDR1 MNHNS, CDR2 SASEGT. Germline trimming cut 6 bases from V and 3 bases from J; bases unmatched to any gene: 6. The CDR3 covers 14 residues. Here the CDR3 DNA reads TGTGCCAGCAGCTATAGCGGGAGCCTCTACGAGCAGTACTTC. Translation gives CASSYSGSLYEQYF.

CDR3 residues: CASSGDRGRDEQYF. In DNA form, the CDR3 reads TGTGCCAGCAGTGGCGACAGGGGGCGGGACGAGCAGTACTTC. J is TRBJ2-7 and V is TRBV2, with TRBD1 identical over 10 bases. Per the germline V gene, CDR1 is SNHLY and CDR2 is FYNNEI. After removal of 4 bases from V and 5 bases from J, the junction contained 5 bases not matched to a gene. The CDR3 length is 14 residues.

The V call is TRBV5-1, the J call TRBJ2-1; 9 nucleotides line up with TRBD1. Germline CDR1 and CDR2: SGHRS and YFSETQ. The trim removed 2 bases at V and 9 bases at J, leaving 9 bases unmatched. The CDR3 spans 15 residues. The CDR3 sequence: CASSFRDRVGSEQFF. CDR3 DNA: TGCGCCAGCAGCTTCCGGGACAGGGTAGGGAGTGAGCAGTTCTTC.

This rearrangement joins TRBV18 to TRBJ1-1; TRBD1 might be the D (6 bases). Germline CDR1 is KGHSH and CDR2 is LQKENI. V shed 1 base and J shed 1 base, with 16 bases lying between them. The CDR3 is 17 residues long. The CDR3 DNA follows: TGTGCCAGCTCACCACTTGCCTTGGGGGGGCGGAACACTGAAGCTTTCTTT. The encoded protein is CASSPLALGGRNTEAFF.

CDR3 amino acids: CASSESGDYGYTF. As DNA, the CDR3 is TGTGCCAGCAGTGAATCAGGGGACTATGGCTACACCTTC. The chain carries TRBV6-1 and TRBJ1-2; TRBD1 might be the D (6 bases). V was cut by 2 bases and J by 3 bases, with 7 bases left in between. Germline CDR1 reads MNHNS; CDR2 reads SASEGT. CDR3 length: 13 residues.

In its sample, this clone was seen once. The chain couples TRBV2 to TRBJ2-7; TRBD2 is a possible D gene (6 bases). The CDR3 contains 15 residues. Germline V lookup: CDR1 SNHLY, CDR2 FYNNEI. The V and J ends lost 0 bases and 4 bases respectively, with 13 bases between them. The CDR3 loop is CASSEAGRTSYEQYF. The CDR3 coding sequence is TGTGCCAGCAGTGAAGCGGGGAGGACGTCATACGAGCAGTACTTC.

The chain uses TRBV7-9 and TRBJ1-2; 10 bases line up with TRBD1. The CDR3 has 12 amino acids. CDR1 and CDR2 from the germline V gene are SEHNR and FQNEAQ (reference sequence). The junction had 2 bases not matched to a gene; V was cut back by 5 bases and J by 8 bases. The CDR3 nucleotides are TGTGCCAGCAGCGGGACAGGGGTCGGCTACACCTTC. Encoded protein: CASSGTGVGYTF. The whole variable domain, filled in from reference TRBV7-9 and TRBJ1-2, reads DTGVSQNPRHKITKRGQNVTFRCDPISEHNRLYWYRQTLGQGPEFLTYFQNEAQLEKSRLLSDRFSAERPKGSFSTLEIQRTEQGDSAMYLCASSGTGVGYTFGSGTRLTVV.

With respect to this clone: A junction end diverges from the germline sequence, so it may reflect a read error. This CDR3 is also generated by other DNA sequences in the sample. V usage is TRBV6-5 and J usage is TRBJ1-1, with TRBD1 identical over 7 bases. Germline V gives CDR1 MNHEY, CDR2 SVGAGI. CDR3 length: 15 amino acids. The CDR3 nucleotides are TGCGCCAGCAGTTACCGGCAGGGGGTGAACACTGAAGCTTTCTTT. Translated, it gives CASSYRQGVNTEAFF.

The J gene is TRBJ1-3, the V gene TRBV9, with D tentatively TRBD1 (6 bases). The V gene lost 2 bases and the J gene lost 0 bases, with 12 bases spanning the gap. In germline, CDR1 is SGDLS, CDR2 YYNGEE. The CDR3 sequence is 16 residues long. CDR3 in amino acids: CASSVLDRFSGNTIYF. The CDR3 DNA reads TGTGCCAGCAGCGTCTTGGACAGATTCTCTGGAAACACCATATATTTT. Together with reference TRBV9 and TRBJ1-3, the CDR3 gives the full variable domain: DSGVTQTPKHLITATGQRVTLRCSPRSGDLSVYWYQQSLDQGLQFLIQYYNGEERAKGNILERFSAQQFPDLHSELNLSSLELGDSALYFCASSVLDRFSGNTIYFGEGSWLTVV.

The V call is TRBV18, the J call TRBJ2-1, with 11 bases lining up with TRBD2. Germline V gene data show CDR1 as KGHSH and CDR2 as LQKENI. V lost 1 base to trimming and J lost 7 bases; unmatched junction nucleotides: 3. The CDR3 length is 15 residues. The CDR3 sequence is CASSPLTSGRNEQFF. The CDR3 DNA is TGTGCCAGCTCACCACTAACTAGCGGGAGAAATGAGCAGTTCTTC.

This sequence joins TRBV4-2 and TRBJ2-7, with TRBD1 identical over 8 bases. The germline V gene encodes CDR1 LGHNA and CDR2 YNFKEQ. V lost 4 bases, J lost 4 bases, and 6 bases stayed unmatched. The CDR3 covers 14 residues. The CDR3 DNA reads as TGTGCCAGCAGCCCTCGGACAGGGAGTTACGAGCAGTACTTC. Its translation: CASSPRTGSYEQYF.

This clone was observed a handful of times. The chain employs TRBV6-1 and TRBJ1-5; D not resolved. Per germline, CDR1 MNHNS and CDR2 SASEGT. Trimming left V 2 bases short and J 0 bases short, with 2 bases between. The CDR3 covers 13 residues. The CDR3 is CASSEHSNQPQHF. As DNA, the CDR3 is TGTGCCAGCAGTGAACATAGCAATCAGCCCCAGCATTTT.